These 2 T cell receptor beta chains were sequenced from one sample in a study of T cell responses to AZD1222 COVID-19 vaccine listed by TCRdb under 2021. The time point label corresponds to: baseline before first vaccination. The receptor library was made with the immunoSEQ multiplex PCR assay. In TCRdb, the immuneACCESS table is reduced to in-frame sequences with V and J assigned. These tables do not hold every clone; where another copy was compared, an unresolved V gene accounts for under half, and the others remain unexplained. The sample has 140,000 to 150,000 clones on record, 90% to 95% of them singletons. The ten largest clones represent 7.5% to 9.5% of the sample. Sample: peripheral blood, taken on day 0 of AZD1222 vaccination. Receptors originate from an adult in good health.

This clone has a handful of counts. V and J are TRBV7-3 and TRBJ1-2; the D is unclear. Germline lookup yields CDR1 SGHTA and CDR2 FQGTGA. The V and J ends lost 0 bases and 6 bases respectively, with 11 bases between them. The CDR3 consists of 14 residues. The CDR3 region is CASSLTSGRDGYTF. CDR3 DNA sequence: TGTGCCAGCAGCTTAACATCGGGGAGGGATGGCTACACCTTC.

This chain links TRBV9 with TRBJ1-5; 7 bases match TRBD1. Germline CDR1 is SGDLS and CDR2 is YYNGEE. This CDR3 comprises 15 residues. The trim removed 3 bases at V and 3 bases at J, leaving 6 bases unmatched. In DNA form, the CDR3 reads TGTGCCAGCAGCGCGACAGGGAGCTACAATCAGCCCCAGCATTTT. It yields the protein CASSATGSYNQPQHF.